Listed here are 15 T cell receptor beta chains from one sample, sequenced in a study of blood T cell repertoires in COVID-19. The repertoire was sequenced with immunoSEQ multiplex PCR; TCRdb's copy has only in-frame clones and lacks some. Among roughly 240,000 clones listed, 83% were seen once. The source material was PBMCs or T cells enriched from blood (not recorded which). These TCRs come from a middle-aged woman who had been exposed to COVID-19.

The V and J genes are TRBV30 and TRBJ1-1, with D possibly TRBD1 on 5 matching bases. Germline V gene data show CDR1 as GTSNPN and CDR2 as SVGIG (reference sequence). The V end lost 0 bases, the J end lost 0 bases, and 11 bases lay between the germline ends. The length of the CDR3 is 15 residues. Here the CDR3 DNA reads TGTGCCTGGAGTGTACAGGAAGGGATGAACACTGAAGCTTTCTTT. Its translation is CAWSVQEGMNTEAFF.

The J gene is TRBJ1-5, the V gene TRBV28; 7 bases match TRBD1. The CDR3 has 17 amino acids. Per the germline V gene, CDR1 is MDHEN and CDR2 is SYDVKM. V was clipped by 3 bases and J by 5 bases; unmatched bases: 13. In DNA form, the CDR3 reads TGTGCCAGCAGTTTCTATGGACAGGCCGGGGGGGATCAGCCCCAGCATTTT. It encodes CASSFYGQAGGDQPQHF.

The chain has TRBV7-2 and TRBJ1-4; D unresolved. V shed 8 bases and J shed 5 bases, with 12 bases lying between them. The CDR3 covers 13 residues. Germline CDR1 is SGHTA and CDR2 is FQGNSA. Here the CDR3 reads CASRRASNEKLFF. Written as DNA, the CDR3 is TGTGCCAGCCGGAGGGCCTCAAATGAAAAACTGTTTTTT.

V and J are TRBV4-2 and TRBJ2-7, with 11 bases fitting TRBD2. The CDR3 covers 16 residues. V shed 0 bases and J 2 bases; nucleotides not matched to a gene: 3. CDR1 and CDR2 (germline): LGHNA, YNFKEQ. For the CDR3, the DNA is TGTGCCAGCAGCCAAGATAATAGCGGGGGGGCCTACGAGCAGTACTTC. Translation: CASSQDNSGGAYEQYF.

In its sample, this clone was seen a few times. The V gene is TRBV19, the J gene TRBJ1-1; D is undetermined. Trimming took 7 bases from V and 2 from J, leaving 17 bases between them. Germline V gives CDR1 LNHDA, CDR2 SQIVND (reference sequence). This CDR3 is built from 15 residues. The CDR3 protein is CASKDPRQFNTEAFF. The CDR3 DNA follows: TGTGCCAGTAAGGATCCGCGGCAGTTTAACACTGAAGCTTTCTTT.

This rearrangement joins TRBV5-1 to TRBJ2-7, with D perhaps matching TRBD1 (5 bases). Trimming cost V 1 base and J 2 bases, with 10 bases left between them. The CDR3 consists of 14 residues. Looked up from germline, CDR1 is SGHRS and CDR2 is YFSETQ. CDR3 nucleotides: TGCGCCAGCAGCTTGTCCAGGGTGGCCTACGAGCAGTACTTC. This gives the protein CASSLSRVAYEQYF. Complete variable domain (other parts from reference TRBV5-1 and TRBJ2-7): KAGVTQTPRYLIKTRGQQVTLSCSPISGHRSVSWYQQTPGQGLQFLFEYFSETQRNKGNFPGRFSGRQFSNSRSEMNVSTLELGDSALYLCASSLSRVAYEQYFGPGTRLTVT.

The chain has TRBV24-1 and TRBJ2-7, with 11 bases fitting TRBD1. V was clipped by 4 bases and J by 3 bases; unmatched bases: 7. Germline V gives CDR1 KGHDR, CDR2 SFDVKD. This CDR3 comprises 16 residues. The DNA of the CDR3 is TGTGCCACCAGTGAATGGGACAGGGGGTCCTTCTACGAGCAGTACTTC. It translates to CATSEWDRGSFYEQYF.

The V gene is TRBV2, the J gene TRBJ1-6, with 8 bases aligning to TRBD1. The ends lost 5 bases at V and 3 bases at J; junction bases unmatched: 6. The length of the CDR3 is 16 residues. In germline, CDR1 is SNHLY, CDR2 FYNNEI. DNA of the CDR3: TGTGCCAGCAGTCTAGACAGGGGAGACTATAATTCACCCCTCCACTTT. Translation: CASSLDRGDYNSPLHF.

This sequence joins TRBV25-1 and TRBJ2-3; TRBD1 is a possible D gene (5 bases). Germline lookup yields CDR1 MGHDK and CDR2 SYGVNS. The CDR3 runs 14 residues. V dropped 3 bases and J dropped 1 base, with 8 bases sitting between them. CDR3 nucleotide sequence: TGTGCCAGCAGTGATGACAGCCGCACAGATACGCAGTATTTT. Its translation: CASSDDSRTDTQYF.

The chain is built from TRBV28 and TRBJ2-6, with 7 bases aligning to TRBD2. The CDR3 consists of 16 residues. The J segment lost 0 bases and the V segment lost 6 bases, leaving 5 bases of the junction unmatched. The V gene's germline CDR1 is MDHEN and CDR2 SYDVKM. The CDR3 region has the DNA TGTGCCAGCAGCTGGACTAGGATCTCTGGGGCCAACGTCCTGACTTTC. Amino acid sequence: CASSWTRISGANVLTF. The full variable domain, in which reference TRBV28 and TRBJ2-6 provide the parts outside the CDR3, is DVKVTQSSRYLVKRTGEKVFLECVQDMDHENMFWYRQDPGLGLRLIYFSYDVKMKEKGDIPEGYSVSREKKERFSLILESASTNQTSMYLCASSWTRISGANVLTFGAGSRLTVL.

V and J are TRBV29-1 and TRBJ2-3, with 11 bases fitting TRBD1. This CDR3 contains 15 residues. Germline assignment: CDR1 SQVTM and CDR2 ANQGSEA. With V trimmed by 5 bases and J by 5 bases, 9 bases remained unmatched. In DNA form, the CDR3 reads TGCAGCGTTCGATTGGGACAGGGGGGAATAGATACGCAGTATTTT. Translation: CSVRLGQGGIDTQYF.

The chain employs TRBV10-1 and TRBJ1-2, with 9 positions matching TRBD1. Germline CDR1 is WNHNN and CDR2 is SYGVQD (reference sequence). The CDR3 extends over 12 amino acids. V trimming: 7 bases; J trimming: 8 bases; junction bases outside the gene matches: 5. The CDR3 spells CASTWTGAGYTF. CDR3 DNA: TGCGCCAGCACCTGGACAGGGGCGGGCTACACCTTC.

V and J are TRBV6-5 and TRBJ2-7; 8 bases are shared with TRBD1. Per the germline V gene, CDR1 is MNHEY and CDR2 is SVGAGI. CDR3 length equals 14 residues. V dropped 6 bases and J dropped 4; count of bases not matched to a gene: 8. CDR3 residues: CASRPGQGLYEQYF. CDR3 in DNA: TGTGCCAGCAGACCCGGACAGGGACTGTACGAGCAGTACTTC.

There are a few counts of this clone. The J gene is TRBJ1-5, the V gene TRBV7-9; no clear D. V was clipped by 1 base and J by 5 bases, with 6 bases between them. The germline CDR1 and CDR2 sequences are SEHNR and FQNEAQ (reference sequence). The length of the CDR3 is 13 residues. The CDR3 DNA reads as TGTGCCAGCAGCTTAGGGAGTTATCAGCCCCAGCATTTT. This gives the protein CASSLGSYQPQHF.

The rearrangement links TRBV7-9 to TRBJ2-1, with 13 positions matching TRBD2. V gave up 7 bases and J gave up 4 bases; unmatched junction bases: 10. The CDR3 is 17 residues long. Germline-derived CDR1 and CDR2 are SEHNR and FQNEAQ (reference sequence). The CDR3 protein is CASTLGTSGVIYNEQFF. CDR3 coding DNA: TGTGCCAGCACCCTGGGGACTAGCGGGGTAATTTACAATGAGCAGTTCTTC.